Reported below is one T cell receptor beta chain. The sample comes from a study of identical twins. Germline assignment: CDR1 MNHNS and CDR2 SASEGT. Trimming removed 3 bases from V and 0 bases from J, with 5 bases in between. The CDR3 spans 14 residues. TCRdb reprocessed the 5' RACE reads with MiXCR, giving one entry per CDR3 protein. The sample has approximately 1.8 million distinct CDR3 sequences; around a third are singletons. The sample taken for sequencing was cord blood. The source of this sequence is a newborn girl in good health. This chain uses TRBV6-1 with TRBJ2-2; D is ambiguous. The CDR3 bases are TGTGCCAGCAGTGATAGTCCGAACACCGGGGAGCTGTTTTTT. Translation gives CASSDSPNTGELFF.